A selection of T cell receptor beta chains follows, all from one sample in a study of cytomegalovirus exposure and HLA in healthy donors. The table came from immunoSEQ multiplex PCR; TCRdb's copy has only in-frame clones and leaves some out. The sample yields 95,000 to 150,000 clones, about 62% seen once. The specimen was PBMCs. Receptor source: a woman in her 40s in good health and CMV-seropositive. Each CDR3 is given with its conserved first and last residue.

j_call	v_call	cdr3_aa
TRBJ1-1	TRBV29-1	CSVVRGGNTEAFF
TRBJ1-6	TRBV30	CAWRDRNSPLHF
TRBJ1-1	TRBV10-3	CAISEVRGNTEAFF
TRBJ1-3	TRBV5-1	CASSLSTPSSGNTIYF
TRBJ1-1	TRBV28	CASSGGTGDTEAFF
TRBJ2-7	TRBV9	CASSVEQGPYEQYF
TRBJ2-7	TRBV7-8	CASSLSDSSYEQYF
TRBJ2-7	TRBV5-4	CASSLGGRAQSYEQYF
TRBJ1-2	TRBV5-1	CASSLARNYGYPF
TRBJ2-2	TRBV5-1	CASSLGGVNTGELFF
TRBJ1-4	TRBV25-1	CAETGRVEKLFF
TRBJ1-2	TRBV9	CASSPLVGDFYGYTF
TRBJ2-1	TRBV27	CASSLKSSYNEQFF
TRBJ1-1	TRBV7-2	CASSFNAGTEAFF
TRBJ2-7	TRBV27	CASRETGGPSEQYF
TRBJ1-2	TRBV11-2	CASSSDPGQGGYGYTF
TRBJ1-5	TRBV7-9	CASSLGGGQPQHF
TRBJ2-1	TRBV9	CASSEGTSVYNEQFF
TRBJ1-3	TRBV7-8	CASSSQIDRAGDTIYF
TRBJ1-5	TRBV28	CASSSSGAGNQPQHF
TRBJ2-3	TRBV9	CASSERLAGEPDTQYF
TRBJ2-7	TRBV30	CAWSAQGRGYEQYF
TRBJ1-2	TRBV18	CASSRDRDYGYTF
TRBJ2-1	TRBV4-2	CASSHRTSGGAPGNEQFF
TRBJ2-3	TRBV5-4	CASRTGQPGDTQYF
TRBJ1-3	TRBV9	CASSPDRTGNTIYF
TRBJ1-1	TRBV25-1	CASTTGLGTEAFF
TRBJ2-1	TRBV28	CASSLLAGGQNEQFF
TRBJ2-1	TRBV5-4	CASSLAGLAAFNEQFF
TRBJ2-7	TRBV9	CASSVDSGGAEEQYF
TRBJ1-1	TRBV19	CASSSAPSTGANTEAFF
TRBJ1-2	TRBV6-1	CASGSNYGYPF
TRBJ1-5	TRBV4-1	CASSRSEQEGNQPQHF
TRBJ2-7	TRBV10-3	CAIRAGGLDEQYF
TRBJ2-7	TRBV28	CASSLATSGAAYEQYF
TRBJ1-2	TRBV19	CASPQTASNYGYTF